The table lists the clone carrying this T cell receptor (beta chain) with a few counts. The data were taken from a study of T cell changes during pregnancy in multiple sclerosis. Data came from immunoSEQ multiplex PCR; TCRdb stores just in-frame clones and leaves some out. Among some 18,000 clones listed, 87% were seen once. The clonotype comes from a female donor in good health, enrolled as a control in a pregnancy study. The source was CD8+ T cells from peripheral blood mononuclear cells, collected in the third trimester of pregnancy.

The CDR3 DNA follows: TGCGCCAGCTCCCCAGGGCTTAGCTCCTACGAGCAGTACTTC. Protein sequence: CASSPGLSSYEQYF. The chain employs TRBV4-1 and TRBJ2-7, with D tentatively TRBD1 (5 bases). Trimming took 8 bases from V and 0 from J, leaving 14 bases between them. Germline V lookup: CDR1 MGHRA, CDR2 YSYEKL. The CDR3 runs 14 residues.